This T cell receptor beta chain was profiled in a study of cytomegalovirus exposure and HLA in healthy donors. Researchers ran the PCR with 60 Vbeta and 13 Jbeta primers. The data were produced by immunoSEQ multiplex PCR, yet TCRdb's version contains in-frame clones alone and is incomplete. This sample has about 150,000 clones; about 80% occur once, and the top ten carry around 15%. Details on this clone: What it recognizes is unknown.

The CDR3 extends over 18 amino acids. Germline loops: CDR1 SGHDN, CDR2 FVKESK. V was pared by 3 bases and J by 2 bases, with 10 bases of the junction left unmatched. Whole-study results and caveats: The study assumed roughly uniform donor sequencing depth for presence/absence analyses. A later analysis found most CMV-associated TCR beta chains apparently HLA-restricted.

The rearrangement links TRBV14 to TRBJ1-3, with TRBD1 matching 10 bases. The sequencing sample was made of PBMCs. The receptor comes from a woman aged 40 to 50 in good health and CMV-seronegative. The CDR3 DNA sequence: TGTGCCAGCAGCCACTTGGACAGGGGGACTTACCCTGGAAACACCATATATTTT. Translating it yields CASSHLDRGTYPGNTIYF.